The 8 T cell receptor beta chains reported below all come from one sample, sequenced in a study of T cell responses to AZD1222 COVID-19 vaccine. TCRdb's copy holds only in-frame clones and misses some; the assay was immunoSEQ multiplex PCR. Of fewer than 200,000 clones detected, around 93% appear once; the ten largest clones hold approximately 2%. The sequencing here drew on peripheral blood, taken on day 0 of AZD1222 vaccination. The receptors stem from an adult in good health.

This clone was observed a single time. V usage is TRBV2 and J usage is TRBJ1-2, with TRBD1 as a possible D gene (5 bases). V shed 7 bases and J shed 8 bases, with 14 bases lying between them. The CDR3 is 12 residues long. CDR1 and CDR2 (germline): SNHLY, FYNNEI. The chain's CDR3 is CASNIRGQGYTF. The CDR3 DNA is TGTGCCAGCAATATAAGGGGCCAAGGCTACACCTTC.

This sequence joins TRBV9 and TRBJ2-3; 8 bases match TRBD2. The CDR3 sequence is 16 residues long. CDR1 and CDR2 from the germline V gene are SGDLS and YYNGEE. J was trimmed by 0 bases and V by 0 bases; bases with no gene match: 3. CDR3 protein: CASSVGASGSTDTQYF. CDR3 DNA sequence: TGTGCCAGCAGCGTAGGCGCTAGCGGGAGCACAGATACGCAGTATTTT.

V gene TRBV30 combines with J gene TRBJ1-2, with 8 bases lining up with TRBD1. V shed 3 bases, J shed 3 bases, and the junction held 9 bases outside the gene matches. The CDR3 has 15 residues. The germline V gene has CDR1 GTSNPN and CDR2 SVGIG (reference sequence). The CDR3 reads CAWSPADRADYGYTF. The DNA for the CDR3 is TGTGCCTGGAGCCCGGCGGACAGGGCAGACTATGGCTACACCTTC.

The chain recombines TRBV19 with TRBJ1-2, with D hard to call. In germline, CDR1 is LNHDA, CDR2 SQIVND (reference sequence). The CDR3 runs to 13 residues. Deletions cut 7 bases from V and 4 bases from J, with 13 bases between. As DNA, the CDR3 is TGTGCCAGTACCCGCGGGAGCTTCTATGGCTACACCTTC. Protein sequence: CASTRGSFYGYTF.

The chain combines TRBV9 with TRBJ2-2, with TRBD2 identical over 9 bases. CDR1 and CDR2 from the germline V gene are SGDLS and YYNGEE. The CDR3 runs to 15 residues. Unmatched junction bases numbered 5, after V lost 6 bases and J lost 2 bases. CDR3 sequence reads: CASNGLAFNTGELFF. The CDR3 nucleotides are TGTGCCAGCAACGGACTAGCGTTTAACACCGGGGAGCTGTTTTTT. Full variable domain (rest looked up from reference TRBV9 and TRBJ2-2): DSGVTQTPKHLITATGQRVTLRCSPRSGDLSVYWYQQSLDQGLQFLIQYYNGEERAKGNILERFSAQQFPDLHSELNLSSLELGDSALYFCASNGLAFNTGELFFGEGSRLTVL.

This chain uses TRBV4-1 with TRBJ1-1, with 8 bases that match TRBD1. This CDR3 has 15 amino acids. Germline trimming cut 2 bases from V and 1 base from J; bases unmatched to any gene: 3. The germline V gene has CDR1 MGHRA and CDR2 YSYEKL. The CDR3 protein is CASSQPGTGNTEAFF. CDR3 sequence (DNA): TGCGCCAGCAGCCAACCCGGGACAGGGAACACTGAAGCTTTCTTT.

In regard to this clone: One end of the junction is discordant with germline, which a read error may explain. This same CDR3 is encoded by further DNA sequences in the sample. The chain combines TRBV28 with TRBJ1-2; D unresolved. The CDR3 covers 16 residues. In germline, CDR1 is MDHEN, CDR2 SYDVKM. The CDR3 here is CASSSTTGRANYGYTF. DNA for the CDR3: TGTGCCAGCAGTTCAACCACGGGGAGAGCTAACTATGGCTATACCTTC.

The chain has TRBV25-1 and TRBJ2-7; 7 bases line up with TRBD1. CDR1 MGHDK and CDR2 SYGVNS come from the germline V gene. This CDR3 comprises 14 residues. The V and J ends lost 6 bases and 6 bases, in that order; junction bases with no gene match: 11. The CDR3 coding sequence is TGTGCCAGCAGGCAGACAGGGTCTCAGTTCGAGCAGTACTTC. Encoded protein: CASRQTGSQFEQYF.